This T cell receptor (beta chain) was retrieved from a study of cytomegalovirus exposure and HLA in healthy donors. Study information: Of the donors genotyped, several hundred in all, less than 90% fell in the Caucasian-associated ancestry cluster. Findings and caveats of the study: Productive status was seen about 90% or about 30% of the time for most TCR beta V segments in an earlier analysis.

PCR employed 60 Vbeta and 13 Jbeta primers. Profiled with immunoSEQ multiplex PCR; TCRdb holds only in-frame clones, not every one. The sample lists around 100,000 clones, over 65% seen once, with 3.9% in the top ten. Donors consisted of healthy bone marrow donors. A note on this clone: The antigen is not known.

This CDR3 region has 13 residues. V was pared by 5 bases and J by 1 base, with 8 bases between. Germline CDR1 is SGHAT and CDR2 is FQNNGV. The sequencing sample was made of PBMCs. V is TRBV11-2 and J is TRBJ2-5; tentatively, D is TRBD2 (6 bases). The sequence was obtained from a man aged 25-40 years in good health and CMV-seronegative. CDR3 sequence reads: CASSRGVQETQYF. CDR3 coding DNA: TGTGCCAGCAGCCGCGGGGTCCAAGAGACCCAGTACTTC.